Presented here are 3 T cell receptor beta chains from one specimen sequenced in a study of blood T cells in healthy people across ages. The use of a sample-barcoded 5' primer and a J-beta primer mix characterized a second PCR of roughly 7 to 11 cycles. TCRdb re-called the 5' RACE reads through MiXCR, storing one row per CDR3 protein. In the table there are over 1,500,000 distinct CDR3 sequences, roughly two fifths of which are singletons. Sample: blood. The receptor set was obtained from a human donor in good health.

The chain links TRBV11-2 to TRBJ1-1, with D possibly TRBD1 on 5 matching bases. Germline V gene lookup returns CDR1 SGHAT and CDR2 FQNNGV. The CDR3 contains 14 residues. The V end was cut by 2 bases, the J end by 6 bases, with 13 bases between. The CDR3 region is CASSLSSGGAEAFF. The CDR3 DNA reads as TGTGCCAGCAGCTTATCATCGGGGGGAGCTGAAGCTTTCTTT. The variable domain in full, with the rest retrieved from reference TRBV11-2 and TRBJ1-1, is EAGVAQSPRYKIIEKRQSVAFWCNPISGHATLYWYQQILGQGPKLLIQFQNNGVVDDSQLPKDRFSAERLKGVDSTLKIQPAKLEDSAVYLCASSLSSGGAEAFFGQGTRLTVV.

The chain links TRBV28 to TRBJ2-5; D is undetermined. The V gene's germline CDR1 is MDHEN and CDR2 SYDVKM. There are 17 residues in the CDR3. V was clipped by 5 bases and J by 1 base, with 20 bases between them. The CDR3 DNA sequence: TGTGCCAGCAGTCCCCTCCCTCGGCGGCAGACCCAAGAGACCCAGTACTTC. Residues: CASSPLPRRQTQETQYF.

The genes are TRBV24-1 and TRBJ2-5, with 12 positions matching TRBD2. The CDR3 contains 17 residues. J gave up 4 bases and V 4 bases, and 9 bases lay outside the gene matches. CDR1 and CDR2 from the germline V gene are KGHDR and SFDVKD. The CDR3 reads CATSDLGRTSGAETQYF. The CDR3 DNA is TGTGCCACCAGTGACCTTGGAAGGACTAGCGGGGCAGAGACCCAGTACTTC.